Below are 3 T cell receptor beta chains sequenced from a single sample in a study of cytomegalovirus exposure and HLA in healthy donors. PCR primers comprised 60 Vbeta and 13 Jbeta primers. Clones were sequenced by immunoSEQ multiplex PCR, and TCRdb holds only the in-frame ones, with some missing. The specimen's table records around 44,000 clones. The sequenced material came from PBMCs. All receptors derive from a male donor in good health and CMV-seropositive.

This rearrangement joins TRBV10-3 to TRBJ1-2; no firm D call. Germline V lookup: CDR1 ENHRY, CDR2 SYGVKD. This CDR3 comprises 14 residues. Trimming removed 0 bases from V and 4 bases from J, with 9 bases in between. Written as DNA, the CDR3 is TGTGCCATCAGTGAGTCGGCGGGAGGCTATGGCTACACCTTC. Protein product: CAISESAGGYGYTF.

The chain joins TRBV20-1 to TRBJ2-7, with unresolved D. The CDR3 loop spans 11 amino acids. Germline lookup yields CDR1 DFQATT and CDR2 SNEGSKA (reference sequence). V gave up 3 bases and J gave up 2 bases, with 5 bases separating them. CDR3 nucleotides: TGCAGTGCTAGCGGTGCCTACGAGCAGTACTTC. Its translation: CSASGAYEQYF.

The rearrangement joins TRBV27 to TRBJ2-5; 9 bases align to TRBD1. The J segment lost 4 bases and the V segment lost 3 bases, leaving 6 bases of the junction unmatched. Germline CDR1 and CDR2: MNHEY and SMNVEV (reference sequence). CDR3 size: 15 residues. CDR3 coding DNA: TGTGCCAGCAGTTTCGGAGGGACAGGGATAGAGACCCAGTACTTC. This encodes CASSFGGTGIETQYF.